The 9 T cell receptor beta chains below were found in one sample sequenced in a study of regulatory T cells in long-lasting Graves disease. The authors built TCR beta libraries using iRepertoire HTBI primers and Arm-PCR of CDR3 regions. MiXCR, run by TCRdb on the multiplex PCR reads, gives a single entry per CDR3 protein. The data hold nearly 350,000 distinct CDR3 sequences, with about 20% observed a single time. Stated time point: persistent/refractory GD, antithyroid drugs over 5 years with positive TRAb. The TCR library was made from RNA that had been extracted from PBMCs in TRIzol. The sample here was peripheral blood mononuclear cells (PBMCs), taken when the disease was refractory, from a patient treated with antithyroid drugs. Receptors were obtained from a female donor with Graves disease.

The V and J genes are TRBV20-1 and TRBJ2-1, with D perhaps given as TRBD1 or TRBD2 (5 bases each). The CDR3 spans 15 residues. V was cut by 3 bases and J by 9 bases, with 21 bases left in between. Germline CDR1 and CDR2: DFQATT and SNEGSKA (reference sequence). CDR3 DNA sequence: TGCAGTGCTAGGGGACGGCGAAGGGCATCGAGTGAGCAGTTCTTC. Amino acids: CSARGRRRASSEQFF.

The rearrangement uses TRBV19 and TRBJ1-6, with a possible D match to TRBD1 (5 bases). This CDR3 contains 15 residues. With 6 bases removed from V and 6 bases from J, the gap between germline ends came to 15 bases. Per germline, CDR1 LNHDA and CDR2 SQIVND (reference sequence). The CDR3 coding sequence is TGTGCCAGTAGCCCCGCCGACAGAACTAATTCACCCCTCCACTTT. Protein sequence: CASSPADRTNSPLHF.

This clonotype was picked up many times. The rearrangement joins TRBV29-1 to TRBJ1-2; D is unresolved. Trimming shortened V by 3 bases and J by 0 bases, and 8 bases separated the two germline ends. CDR1 and CDR2 from the germline V gene are SQVTM and ANQGSEA. CDR3 length: 13 residues. In DNA form, the CDR3 reads TGCAGCGTTGAGATAGGAGCTAACTATGGCTACACCTTC. It yields the protein CSVEIGANYGYTF.

The sample holds many counts of this clonotype. The chain recombines TRBV6-5 with TRBJ1-2; D is possibly TRBD1 (6 bases). V lost 2 bases and J lost 1, with 11 bases in between. From germline, CDR1 is MNHEY and CDR2 SVGAGI. The CDR3 extends over 15 amino acids. The CDR3 DNA is TGTGCCAGCAGTTACGGGGGCGGGGGTAACTATGGCTACACCTTC. Translated, it gives CASSYGGGGNYGYTF.

There are many counts of this clonotype. The chain uses TRBV29-1 and TRBJ1-2, with 7 bases fitting TRBD1. This CDR3 is 14 amino acids long. Germline-derived CDR1 and CDR2 are SQVTM and ANQGSEA. V dropped 4 bases and J dropped 5; count of bases not matched to a gene: 10. The CDR3 DNA follows: TGCAGCGTTGCCCCAGCAGGGGGAGGTTATGGCTACACCTTC. Translated: CSVAPAGGGYGYTF.

This clonotype was seen a handful of times. The chain couples TRBV6-1 to TRBJ1-6; a weak D match, TRBD1 (6 bases). Germline V gene sequence: CDR1 MNHNS, CDR2 SASEGT. This CDR3 spans 14 amino acids. V was pared by 8 bases and J by 6 bases, with 14 bases between. CDR3 region: CASGWDIGNSPLHF. As DNA, the CDR3 is TGTGCCAGCGGGTGGGACATCGGTAATTCACCCCTCCACTTT.

The chain recombines TRBV29-1 with TRBJ2-3, with 13 positions matching TRBD2. V was clipped by 0 bases and J by 2 bases; unmatched bases: 2. From germline, CDR1 is SQVTM and CDR2 ANQGSEA. This CDR3 is 16 amino acids long. The CDR3 region is CSVEDGTSGITDTQYF. DNA of the CDR3: TGCAGCGTTGAAGATGGGACTAGCGGGATCACAGATACGCAGTATTTT.

There are a few counts of this clonotype. The chain couples TRBV9 to TRBJ2-2; 8 bases are a match to TRBD2. V was clipped by 0 bases and J by 4 bases; unmatched bases: 5. CDR1 SGDLS and CDR2 YYNGEE come from the germline V gene. The CDR3 totals 16 residues. In DNA form, the CDR3 reads TGTGCCAGCAGCGTAGGTATCGCGGGAGGCACCGGGGAGCTGTTTTTT. Protein sequence: CASSVGIAGGTGELFF.

This chain connects TRBV6-2 or TRBV6-3 to TRBJ1-1; D is perhaps TRBD1 (5 bases). The CDR3 has 15 amino acids. Germline V gene data show CDR1 as MNHEY and CDR2 as SVGEGT. V lost 2 bases and J 4 bases, leaving 14 bases between the germline ends. The chain's CDR3 is CASSYASRASTEAFF. The CDR3 region has the DNA TGTGCCAGCAGTTACGCGAGCAGGGCGAGCACTGAAGCTTTCTTT.